The 8 T cell receptor beta chains presented below share a single source sample, sequenced in a study of cytomegalovirus exposure and HLA in healthy donors. The PCR was carried out with 60 Vbeta primers and 13 Jbeta primers. The assay was immunoSEQ multiplex PCR, and TCRdb's table has in-frame clones only and misses some. The data show 150,000 to 200,000 clones, about four fifths seen once. What was sequenced was PBMCs. The receptor set was obtained from a boy aged 2-15 years in good health and CMV-seronegative.

The CDR3 loop is CASSLRGLAGDNEQFF. The CDR3 DNA sequence: TGTGCCAGCAGCTTAAGGGGACTAGCGGGGGACAATGAGCAGTTCTTC. The rearrangement uses TRBV7-3 and TRBJ2-1; 14 positions agree with TRBD2. This CDR3 region has 16 residues. Germline-derived CDR1 and CDR2 are SGHTA and FQGTGA. Trimming removed 1 base from V and 5 bases from J; junction bases left unmatched: 1.

This clone was seen once. The V gene is TRBV28, the J gene TRBJ1-2, with TRBD1 matching over 7 bases. This CDR3 has 15 amino acids. Germline V gene lookup returns CDR1 MDHEN and CDR2 SYDVKM. V lost 4 bases and J lost 4; bases outside the gene matches: 9. Here the CDR3 DNA reads TGTGCCAGCAGTTCGATGGACAGGCGACCCTATGGCTACACCTTC. Protein product: CASSSMDRRPYGYTF.

The J gene is TRBJ2-5, the V gene TRBV2; the D is unclear. The J call may be wrong; the DNA end is better matched by TRBJ2-7. CDR3 length: 12 residues. CDR1 is SNHLY, CDR2 FYNNEI, per germline. The DNA for the CDR3 is TGTGCCAGCAGTGAAAATCCCCGCGAGCAGTACTTC. It codes for CASSENPREQYF.

V gene TRBV28 combines with J gene TRBJ2-1, with 9 bases aligning to TRBD2. The V gene end was trimmed by 7 bases and the J gene end by 8 bases; junction bases not matched to a gene: 12. Germline CDR1 is MDHEN and CDR2 is SYDVKM. This CDR3 has 15 amino acids. The CDR3 loop reads CASTRGGREGHEQFF. The CDR3 DNA is TGTGCCAGCACCAGGGGAGGGCGGGAGGGGCATGAGCAGTTCTTC.

The chain is built from TRBV29-1 and TRBJ2-1, with 11 nucleotides matching TRBD2. The CDR3 contains 17 residues. V gave up 7 bases and J gave up 2 bases; unmatched junction bases: 13. In germline, CDR1 is SQVTM, CDR2 ANQGSEA. In DNA form, the CDR3 reads TGCAGCGCTGCCCCCTTAGCGGGAGGGCCCCCCTACAATGAGCAGTTCTTC. Protein: CSAAPLAGGPPYNEQFF.

This rearrangement joins TRBV7-9 to TRBJ2-7; D call uncertain. The CDR3 has 12 amino acids. CDR1 and CDR2 from the germline V gene are SEHNR and FQNEAQ (reference sequence). V was clipped by 2 bases and J by 6 bases, with 8 bases between them. In DNA, the CDR3 is TGTGCCAGCAGCTTAAGCCGAGGCGAGCAGTACTTC. Protein sequence: CASSLSRGEQYF.

The V call is TRBV18, the J call TRBJ1-2, with 7 nucleotides matching TRBD1. Germline lookup yields CDR1 KGHSH and CDR2 LQKENI. This CDR3 has 15 amino acids. The V segment lost 4 bases and the J segment 1 base; nucleotides outside the gene matches: 6. CDR3 nucleotides: TGTGCCAGCTCACAACCGGGACAGAATAACTATGGCTACACCTTC. It translates to CASSQPGQNNYGYTF.

DNA for the CDR3: TGTGCCAGCAGCCCCTCCAGGGCAGATACGCAGTATTTT. Translated, it gives CASSPSRADTQYF. V gene TRBV7-9 combines with J gene TRBJ2-3; perhaps TRBD1 as D (5 bases). The germline V gene encodes CDR1 SEHNR and CDR2 FQNEAQ (reference sequence). Trimming stripped 5 bases from V and 4 bases from J, with 10 bases between. The CDR3 is 13 residues long. Filled out from reference TRBV7-9 and TRBJ2-3, the complete variable domain reads DTGVSQNPRHKITKRGQNVTFRCDPISEHNRLYWYRQTLGQGPEFLTYFQNEAQLEKSRLLSDRFSAERPKGSFSTLEIQRTEQGDSAMYLCASSPSRADTQYFGPGTRLTVL.